The rows below give T cell receptor beta chains drawn from one sample of a study of blood T cell repertoires in COVID-19. The table came from immunoSEQ multiplex PCR; TCRdb's copy has only in-frame clones and leaves some out. The table records a few hundred thousand clones, approximately 83% of them present only once. The sequenced sample was PBMCs or T cells enriched from blood (not recorded which). Source of these receptors: a woman in her thirties or forties with acute COVID-19. Both conserved end residues are part of each CDR3. A D gene is named only where the DNA matches it firmly. Rows give clone size only sometimes, using once, few, many, or a class for an expanded clone.

v_call	d_call	clone_size	j_call	cdr3_length	cdr3_aa	cdr3_nt
TRBV2	TRBD1	.	TRBJ1-5	15	CASRGTGEPNQPQHF	TGTGCCAGCAGGGGGACAGGGGAGCCCAATCAGCCCCAGCATTTT
TRBV9	TRBD2	.	TRBJ2-1	18	CASSVGLAGASSYNEQFF	TGTGCCAGCAGCGTAGGACTAGCGGGGGCTAGCTCCTACAATGAGCAGTTCTTC
TRBV18	.	.	TRBJ2-5	13	CASSPPSRKAQYF	TGTGCCAGCTCACCACCCTCCAGGAAGGCCCAGTACTTC
TRBV24-1	.	.	TRBJ1-5	13	CATSMDINQPQHF	TGTGCCACCAGTATGGACATAAATCAGCCCCAGCATTTT
TRBV7-9	.	.	TRBJ1-1	13	CASSPNMNTEAFF	TGTGCCAGCAGCCCTAATATGAACACTGAAGCTTTCTTT
TRBV11-3	TRBD1	.	TRBJ2-7	15	CASRLKEQGNYEQYF	TGTGCCAGCCGATTAAAAGAACAGGGGAACTACGAGCAGTACTTC
TRBV19	TRBD1	.	TRBJ1-1	15	CASSHSGGSVTEAFF	TGTGCCAGTAGTCATTCAGGGGGGAGCGTCACTGAAGCTTTCTTT
TRBV15	.	.	TRBJ1-1	15	CATSRVDSLNTEAFF	TGTGCCACCAGCAGAGTGGACAGTCTGAACACTGAAGCTTTCTTT
TRBV12-5	.	once	TRBJ2-3	15	CASGQDRRTTDTQYF	TGTGCTAGTGGTCAAGACAGGCGAACCACAGATACGCAGTATTTT
TRBV5-1	.	.	TRBJ2-2	14	CASGGFLNTGELFF	TGCGCCAGCGGGGGGTTTCTGAACACCGGGGAGCTGTTTTTT
TRBV10-2	.	.	TRBJ2-6	15	CASSRGSSGANVLTF	TGCGCCAGCAGTAGGGGAAGCTCTGGGGCCAACGTCCTGACTTTC
TRBV5-6	.	.	TRBJ2-7	12	CASSLGIYEQYF	TGTGCCAGCAGCTTGGGTATATACGAGCAGTACTTC
TRBV14	.	.	TRBJ2-5	13	CASSLRGPRPQYF	TGTGCCAGCAGCCTCAGAGGGCCCCGACCCCAGTACTTC